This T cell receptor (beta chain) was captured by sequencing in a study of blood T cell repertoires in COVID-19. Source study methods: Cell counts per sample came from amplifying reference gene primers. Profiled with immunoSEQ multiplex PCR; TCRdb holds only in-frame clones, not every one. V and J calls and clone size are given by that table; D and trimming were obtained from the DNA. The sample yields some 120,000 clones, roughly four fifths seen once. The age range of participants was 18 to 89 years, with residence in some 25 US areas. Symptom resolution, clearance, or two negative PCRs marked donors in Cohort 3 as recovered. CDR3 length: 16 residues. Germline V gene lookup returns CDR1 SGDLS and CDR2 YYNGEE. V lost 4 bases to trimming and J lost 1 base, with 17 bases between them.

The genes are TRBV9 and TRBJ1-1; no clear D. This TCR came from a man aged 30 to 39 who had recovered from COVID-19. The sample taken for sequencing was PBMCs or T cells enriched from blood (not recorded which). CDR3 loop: CASSPRLASGNTEAFF. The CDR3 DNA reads TGTGCCAGCAGCCCTCGCCTAGCCTCAGGGAACACTGAAGCTTTCTTT.